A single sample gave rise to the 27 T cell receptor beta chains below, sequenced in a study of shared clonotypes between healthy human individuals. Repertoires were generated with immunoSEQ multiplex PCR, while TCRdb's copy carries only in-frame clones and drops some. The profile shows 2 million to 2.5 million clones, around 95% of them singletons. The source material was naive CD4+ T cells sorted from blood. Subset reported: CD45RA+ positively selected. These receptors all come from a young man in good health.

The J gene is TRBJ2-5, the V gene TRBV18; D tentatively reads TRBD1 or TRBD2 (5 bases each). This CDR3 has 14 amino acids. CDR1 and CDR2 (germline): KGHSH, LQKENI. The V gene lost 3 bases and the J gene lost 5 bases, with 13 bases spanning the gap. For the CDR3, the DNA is TGTGCCAGCTCACCTGGGACGCTCGGGGAGACCCAGTACTTC. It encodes CASSPGTLGETQYF.

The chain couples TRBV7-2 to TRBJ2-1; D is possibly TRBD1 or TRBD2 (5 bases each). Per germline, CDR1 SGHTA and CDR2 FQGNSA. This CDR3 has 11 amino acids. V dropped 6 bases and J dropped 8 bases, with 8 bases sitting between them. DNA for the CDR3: TGTGCCAGCAGTCGGGGCGATGAGCAGTTCTTC. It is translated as CASSRGDEQFF.

The CDR3 protein is CASSRNRGLGDTQYF. The CDR3 coding sequence is TGTGCCAGCAGCCGAAACAGGGGGTTAGGAGATACGCAGTATTTT. The chain combines TRBV6-6 with TRBJ2-3; 8 positions match TRBD1. Germline loops: CDR1 MNHNY, CDR2 SVGAGI (reference sequence). The CDR3 is 15 amino acids. V dropped 6 bases and J dropped 5; count of bases not matched to a gene: 10.

CDR3 loop: CAWTVAGGVFSIGNQPQHF. The CDR3 region has the DNA TGTGCCTGGACCGTGGCGGGGGGGGTGTTCTCTATCGGCAATCAGCCCCAGCATTTT. The chain carries TRBV30 and TRBJ1-5; TRBD1 might be the D (5 bases). Trimming removed 4 bases from V and 2 bases from J, with 27 bases in between. CDR1 is GTSNPN and CDR2 is SVGIG in the germline V gene (reference sequence). This CDR3 is built from 19 residues.

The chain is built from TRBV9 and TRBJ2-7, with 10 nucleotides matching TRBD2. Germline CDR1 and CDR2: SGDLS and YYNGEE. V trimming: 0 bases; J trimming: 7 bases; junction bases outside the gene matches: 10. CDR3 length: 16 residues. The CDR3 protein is CASSVGGLAGVREQYF. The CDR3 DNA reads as TGTGCCAGCAGCGTAGGGGGGCTAGCGGGAGTGAGGGAGCAGTACTTC.

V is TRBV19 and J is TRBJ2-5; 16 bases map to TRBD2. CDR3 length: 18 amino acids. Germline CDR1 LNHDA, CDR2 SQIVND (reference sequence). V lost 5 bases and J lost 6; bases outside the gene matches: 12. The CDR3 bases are TGTGCCAGTAGTTTCACCGGGACTAGCGGGAGGGCCAAGAAGACCCAGTACTTC. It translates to CASSFTGTSGRAKKTQYF.

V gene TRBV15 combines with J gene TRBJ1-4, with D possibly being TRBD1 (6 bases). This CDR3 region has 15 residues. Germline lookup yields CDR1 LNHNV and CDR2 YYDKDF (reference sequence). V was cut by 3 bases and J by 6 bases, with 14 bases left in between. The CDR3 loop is CATSRGAPSHEKLFF. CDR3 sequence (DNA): TGTGCCACCAGCAGGGGGGCCCCCTCGCATGAAAAACTGTTTTTT.

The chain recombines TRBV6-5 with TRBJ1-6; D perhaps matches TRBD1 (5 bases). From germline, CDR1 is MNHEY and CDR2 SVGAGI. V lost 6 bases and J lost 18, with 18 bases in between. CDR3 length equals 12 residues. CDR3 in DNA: TGTGCCAGCAGGTCGACTGGAGGGGTCGGCCACTTT. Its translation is CASRSTGGVGHF.

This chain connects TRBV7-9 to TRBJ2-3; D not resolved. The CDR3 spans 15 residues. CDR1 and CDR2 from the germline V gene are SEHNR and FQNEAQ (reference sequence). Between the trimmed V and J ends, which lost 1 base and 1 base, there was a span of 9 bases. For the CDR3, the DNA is TGTGCCAGCAGCTTAGGTCCGGCGGGCACAGATACGCAGTATTTT. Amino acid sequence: CASSLGPAGTDTQYF.

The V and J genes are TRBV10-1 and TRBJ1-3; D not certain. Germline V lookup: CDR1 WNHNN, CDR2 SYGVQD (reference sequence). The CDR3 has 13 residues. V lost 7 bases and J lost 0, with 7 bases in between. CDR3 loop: CASIKSSGNTIYF. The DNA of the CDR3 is TGCGCCAGCATTAAAAGCTCTGGAAACACCATATATTTT.

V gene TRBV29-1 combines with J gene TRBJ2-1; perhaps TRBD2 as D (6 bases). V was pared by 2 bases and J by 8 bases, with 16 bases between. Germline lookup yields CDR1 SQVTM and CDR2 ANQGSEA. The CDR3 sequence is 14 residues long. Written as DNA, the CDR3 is TGCAGCGTTGAACGGGAGCGTTGGAGCGATGAGCAGTTCTTC. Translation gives CSVERERWSDEQFF.

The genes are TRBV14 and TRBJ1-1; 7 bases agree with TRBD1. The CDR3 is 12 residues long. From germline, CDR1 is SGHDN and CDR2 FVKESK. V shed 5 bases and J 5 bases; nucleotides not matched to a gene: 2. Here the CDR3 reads CASSSQGTEAFF. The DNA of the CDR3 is TGTGCCAGCAGCTCACAGGGGACTGAAGCTTTCTTT.

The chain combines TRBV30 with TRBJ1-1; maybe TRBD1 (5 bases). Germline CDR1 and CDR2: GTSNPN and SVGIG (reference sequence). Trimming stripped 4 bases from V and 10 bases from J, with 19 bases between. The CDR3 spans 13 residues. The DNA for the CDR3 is TGTGCCTGGACCAAAGGGGCTATTACTCGAGCTTTCTTT. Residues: CAWTKGAITRAFF.

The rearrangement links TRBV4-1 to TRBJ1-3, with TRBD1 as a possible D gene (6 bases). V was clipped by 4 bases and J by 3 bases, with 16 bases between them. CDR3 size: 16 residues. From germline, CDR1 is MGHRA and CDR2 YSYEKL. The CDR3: CASSPSRGGLGNTIYF. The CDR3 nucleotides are TGCGCCAGCAGCCCAAGCCGAGGGGGGCTTGGAAACACCATATATTTT.

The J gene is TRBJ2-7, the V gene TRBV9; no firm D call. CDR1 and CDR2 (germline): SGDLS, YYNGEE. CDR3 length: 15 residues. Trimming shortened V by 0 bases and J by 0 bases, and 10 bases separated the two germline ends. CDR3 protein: CASSVAAESSYEQYF. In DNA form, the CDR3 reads TGTGCCAGCAGCGTAGCGGCGGAGAGCTCCTACGAGCAGTACTTC. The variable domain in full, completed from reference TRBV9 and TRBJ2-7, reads DSGVTQTPKHLITATGQRVTLRCSPRSGDLSVYWYQQSLDQGLQFLIQYYNGEERAKGNILERFSAQQFPDLHSELNLSSLELGDSALYFCASSVAAESSYEQYFGPGTRLTVT.

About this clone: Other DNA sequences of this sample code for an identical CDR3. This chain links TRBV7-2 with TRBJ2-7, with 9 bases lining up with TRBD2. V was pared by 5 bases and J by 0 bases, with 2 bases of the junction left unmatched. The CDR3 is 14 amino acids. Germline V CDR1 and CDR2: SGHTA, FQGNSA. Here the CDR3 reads CASSPTSGSYEQYF. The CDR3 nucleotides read TGTGCCAGCAGCCCGACTAGCGGCTCCTACGAGCAGTACTTC.

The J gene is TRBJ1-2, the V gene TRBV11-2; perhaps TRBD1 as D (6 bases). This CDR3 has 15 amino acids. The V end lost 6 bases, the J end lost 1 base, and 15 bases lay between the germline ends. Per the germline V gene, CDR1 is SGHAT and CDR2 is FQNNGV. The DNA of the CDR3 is TGTGCCAGCAGTTATCTTCAGGGGTTTAACTATGGCTACACCTTC. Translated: CASSYLQGFNYGYTF.

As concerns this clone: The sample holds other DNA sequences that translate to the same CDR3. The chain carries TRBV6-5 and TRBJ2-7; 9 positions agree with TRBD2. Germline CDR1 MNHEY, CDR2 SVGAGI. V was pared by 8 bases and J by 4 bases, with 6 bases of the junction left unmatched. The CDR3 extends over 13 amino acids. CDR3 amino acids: CASRRAGGYEQYF. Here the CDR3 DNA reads TGTGCCAGCCGGCGAGCGGGAGGTTACGAGCAGTACTTC.

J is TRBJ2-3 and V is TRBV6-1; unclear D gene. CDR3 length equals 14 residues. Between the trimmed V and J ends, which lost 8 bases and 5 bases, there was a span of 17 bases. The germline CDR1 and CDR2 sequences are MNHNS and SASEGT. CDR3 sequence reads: CASSILPVEDTQYF. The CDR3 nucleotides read TGTGCCAGCTCCATCCTGCCGGTCGAAGATACGCAGTATTTT.

The CDR3: CSVDLTVRGETQYF. The CDR3 region has the DNA TGCAGCGTTGATCTAACAGTACGTGGGGAGACCCAGTACTTC. This rearrangement joins TRBV29-1 to TRBJ2-5; D remains unclear. V gave up 3 bases and J gave up 5 bases, with 16 bases separating them. The CDR3 length is 14 residues. Per germline, CDR1 SQVTM and CDR2 ANQGSEA.

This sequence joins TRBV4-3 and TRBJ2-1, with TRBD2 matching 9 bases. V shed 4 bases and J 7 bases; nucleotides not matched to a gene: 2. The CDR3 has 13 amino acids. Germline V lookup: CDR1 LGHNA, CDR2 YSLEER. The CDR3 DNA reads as TGCGCCAGCAGCCTAGCGGGAGCAAATGAGCAGTTCTTC. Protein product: CASSLAGANEQFF.

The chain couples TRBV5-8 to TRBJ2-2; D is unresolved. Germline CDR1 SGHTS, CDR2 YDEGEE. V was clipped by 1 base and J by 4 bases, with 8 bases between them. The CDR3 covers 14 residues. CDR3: CASSLSSITGELFF. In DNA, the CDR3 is TGTGCCAGCAGCTTGAGTTCAATCACCGGGGAGCTGTTTTTT. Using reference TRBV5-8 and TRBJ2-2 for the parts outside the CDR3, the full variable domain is EAGVTQSPTHLIKTRGQQATLRCSPISGHTSVYWYQQALGLGLQFLLWYDEGEERNRGNFPPRFSGRQFPNYSSELNVNALELEDSALYLCASSLSSITGELFFGEGSRLTVL.

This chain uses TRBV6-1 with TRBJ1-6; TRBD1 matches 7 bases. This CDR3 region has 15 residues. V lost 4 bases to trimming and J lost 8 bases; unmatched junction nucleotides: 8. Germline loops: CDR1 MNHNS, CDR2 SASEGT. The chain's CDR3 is CASSVTGKFDSPLHF. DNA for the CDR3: TGTGCCAGCAGTGTGACAGGGAAGTTTGATTCACCCCTCCACTTT.

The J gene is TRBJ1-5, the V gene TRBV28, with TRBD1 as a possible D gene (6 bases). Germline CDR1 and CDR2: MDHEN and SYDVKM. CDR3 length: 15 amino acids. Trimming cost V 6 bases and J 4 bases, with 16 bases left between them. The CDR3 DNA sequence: TGTGCCAGCAGCTCCCCGACAGGTCCAAATCAGCCCCAGCATTTT. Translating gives CASSSPTGPNQPQHF.

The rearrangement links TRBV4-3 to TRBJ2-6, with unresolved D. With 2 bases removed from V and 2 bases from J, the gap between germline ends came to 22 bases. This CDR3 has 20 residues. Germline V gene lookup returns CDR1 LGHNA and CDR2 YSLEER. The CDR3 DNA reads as TGCGCCAGCAGCCAAACATTGCTTGACTCGTATTCTGCTGGGGCCAACGTCCTGACTTTC. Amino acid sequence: CASSQTLLDSYSAGANVLTF.

The CDR3 region is CASSFEGVAKNIQYF. CDR3 nucleotides: TGCGCCAGCAGCTTTGAAGGGGTAGCCAAAAACATTCAGTACTTC. The chain recombines TRBV5-1 with TRBJ2-4; tentative D call: TRBD1 (5 bases). V lost 2 bases to trimming and J lost 0 bases, with 9 bases between them. This CDR3 is 15 amino acids long. CDR1 is SGHRS, CDR2 YFSETQ, per germline.

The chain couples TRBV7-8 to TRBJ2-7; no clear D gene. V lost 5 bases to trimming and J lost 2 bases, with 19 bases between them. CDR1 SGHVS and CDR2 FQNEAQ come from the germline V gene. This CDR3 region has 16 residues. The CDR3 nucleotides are TGTGCCAGCAGCCACGGCCGTGTCAGTCTAACCTACGAGCAGTACTTC. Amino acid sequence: CASSHGRVSLTYEQYF.